The rows below give T cell receptor beta chains drawn from one sample of a study of blood T cell repertoires in COVID-19. Produced via immunoSEQ multiplex PCR; TCRdb's table is partial and in-frame only. The table has around 56,000 clones, more than 60% seen once. The sequenced material came from peripheral blood. The receptors originated from a woman between 50 and 59 years old with active or convalescent COVID-19. The CDR3 runs from the conserved cysteine through the conserved F or W. Each record gives: J gene, D gene, V gene, clone size, CDR3 length, CDR3 DNA, CDR3 protein. The D gene is left open where the match is weak. The size entry is marked missing in some rows and otherwise reads once, few, many or a size class.

J: TRBJ2-7; D: NA; V: TRBV24-1; size: few; length: 17; DNA: TGTGCCACCAGTGATTCCCGGATGGGGGCCAGCTCCTACGAGCAGTACTTC; CDR3: CATSDSRMGASSYEQYF
J: TRBJ1-2; D: TRBD1; V: TRBV10-1; size: few; length: 13; DNA: TGCGCCAGCTCGACAGGGTCAGACTATGGCTACACCTTC; CDR3: CASSTGSDYGYTF
J: TRBJ2-7; D: TRBD1; V: TRBV11-2; size: NA; length: 15; DNA: TGTGCCAGCAGCACCCGACAGGGGCGAAGCCTGGAGCAGTACTTC; CDR3: CASSTRQGRSLEQYF
J: TRBJ2-3; D: TRBD2; V: TRBV10-2; size: once; length: 14; DNA: TGCGCCAGCTCCTTCATAGCGGGAGCAGATACGCAGTATTTT; CDR3: CASSFIAGADTQYF
J: TRBJ1-6; D: TRBD1; V: TRBV28; size: NA; length: 15; DNA: TGTGCCAGCAGTCCCCGACAGGGACAGTACTCACCCCTCCACTTT; CDR3: CASSPRQGQYSPLHF
J: TRBJ1-2; D: NA; V: TRBV2; size: NA; length: 14; DNA: TGTGCCAGCATAACAGGGTGGGATTCCTATGGCTACACCTTC; CDR3: CASITGWDSYGYTF
J: TRBJ1-4; D: TRBD1; V: TRBV7-9; size: NA; length: 15; DNA: TGTGCCAGCAGCCCGGACAGGGTGGAATTTGAAAAACTGTTTTTT; CDR3: CASSPDRVEFEKLFF
J: TRBJ2-1; D: TRBD2; V: TRBV3-1/TRBV3-2; size: NA; length: 15; DNA: TGTGCCAGCAGCCAAGTGACTAGCGTTTACAATGAGCAGTTCTTC; CDR3: CASSQVTSVYNEQFF
J: TRBJ2-7; D: TRBD2; V: TRBV3-1/TRBV3-2; size: NA; length: 19; DNA: TGTGCCAGCAGCCAAGATAAGGGACTAGCGGGGATACCTTTCTACGAGCAGTACTTC; CDR3: CASSQDKGLAGIPFYEQYF
J: TRBJ1-1; D: NA; V: TRBV25-1; size: NA; length: 13; DNA: TGTGCCAGCAGACAGGATCTGAACACTGAAGCTTTCTTT; CDR3: CASRQDLNTEAFF
J: TRBJ1-6; D: TRBD1; V: TRBV5-5; size: NA; length: 15; DNA: TGTGCCAGCAGCTTGGATACAGGGGGCGTCTCACCCCTCCACTTT; CDR3: CASSLDTGGVSPLHF
J: TRBJ2-4; D: NA; V: TRBV14; size: NA; length: 13; DNA: TGTGCCAGCAGCCTCCGAGGGGGAGCCATTCAGTACTTC; CDR3: CASSLRGGAIQYF
J: TRBJ2-1; D: TRBD1; V: TRBV7-9; size: few; length: 16; DNA: TGTGCCAGCAGCTTCACCGGGACAGAAAACTACAATGAGCAGTTCTTC; CDR3: CASSFTGTENYNEQFF
J: TRBJ1-1; D: TRBD1; V: TRBV2; size: few; length: 14; DNA: TGTGCCAGCATTTCAGGACAGGGCAACACTGAAGCTTTCTTT; CDR3: CASISGQGNTEAFF
J: TRBJ1-2; D: NA; V: TRBV5-1; size: NA; length: 12; DNA: TGCGCCAGCAGCCCACAGGGAAACGGCTACACCTTC; CDR3: CASSPQGNGYTF
J: TRBJ1-6; D: TRBD1; V: TRBV9; size: NA; length: 14; DNA: TGTGCCAGCCAGGGGGCGCGAGGGAATTCACCCCTCCACTTT; CDR3: CASQGARGNSPLHF
J: TRBJ2-1; D: TRBD1; V: TRBV6-6; size: NA; length: 16; DNA: TGTGCCAGCAGTTACTCGCGGGACAGGGGCTACAATGAGCAGTTCTTC; CDR3: CASSYSRDRGYNEQFF
J: TRBJ2-7; D: TRBD2; V: TRBV28; size: NA; length: 16; DNA: TGTGCCAGCAGTCCCGGACTAGCGGGAGGGTCCTACGAGCAGTACTTC; CDR3: CASSPGLAGGSYEQYF
J: TRBJ2-7; D: TRBD1; V: TRBV30; size: NA; length: 14; DNA: TGTGCCTGGAGTCCTACAGGGGGCGCGGGGGAGCAGTACTTC; CDR3: CAWSPTGGAGEQYF
J: TRBJ2-3; D: TRBD2; V: TRBV2; size: NA; length: 15; DNA: TGTGCCAGCTGGGGACTAGCAGAGAGCACAGATACGCAGTATTTT; CDR3: CASWGLAESTDTQYF
J: TRBJ1-2; D: NA; V: TRBV11-2; size: few; length: 18; DNA: TGTGCCAGCAGCTTATCGTCGGTTAGGACAACGACTAACTATGGCTACACCTTC; CDR3: CASSLSSVRTTTNYGYTF
J: TRBJ2-1; D: TRBD1; V: TRBV5-1; size: NA; length: 17; DNA: TGCGCCAGCAGCGTACAGAGACAGGGGGGTCTTCCCAATGAGCAGTTCTTC; CDR3: CASSVQRQGGLPNEQFF
J: TRBJ2-3; D: NA; V: TRBV20-1; size: NA; length: 16; DNA: TGCAGTGCTAGTGGCGGGCGGGGCCCCATCACAGATACGCAGTATTTT; CDR3: CSASGGRGPITDTQYF
J: TRBJ2-7; D: NA; V: TRBV25-1; size: NA; length: 15; DNA: TGTGCCAGCACCTCTAGGGGGACGGTCTCCTACGAGCAGTACTTC; CDR3: CASTSRGTVSYEQYF
J: TRBJ1-1; D: TRBD1; V: TRBV6-5; size: NA; length: 15; DNA: TGTGCCAGCAGTTGGGGACAGGGGGGAGGAACTGAAGCTTTCTTT; CDR3: CASSWGQGGGTEAFF
J: TRBJ2-3; D: TRBD2; V: TRBV5-1; size: NA; length: 15; DNA: TGCGCCAGCAGCTTGGTGGGACTAGCCGGAGATACGCAGTATTTT; CDR3: CASSLVGLAGDTQYF
J: TRBJ2-5; D: TRBD1; V: TRBV14; size: NA; length: 15; DNA: TGTGCCAGCAGCCCTAGGGACAGGGGCAAACAGACCCAGTACTTC; CDR3: CASSPRDRGKQTQYF
J: TRBJ2-5; D: NA; V: TRBV18; size: few; length: 14; DNA: TGTGCCAGCTCCAGCGGACAGGGAGGGGAGACCCAGTACTTC; CDR3: CASSSGQGGETQYF
J: TRBJ1-1; D: NA; V: TRBV15; size: NA; length: 14; DNA: TGTGCCACCAGCAGAGATCATTTGAACACTGAAGCTTTCTTT; CDR3: CATSRDHLNTEAFF
J: TRBJ2-3; D: TRBD2; V: TRBV3-1/TRBV3-2; size: NA; length: 14; DNA: TGTGCCAGCAGCCGGATGGCGGGGGTGGATACGCAGTATTTT; CDR3: CASSRMAGVDTQYF
J: TRBJ2-1; D: NA; V: TRBV5-1; size: NA; length: 13; DNA: TGCGCCAGCAGCTTGGGAGCTGCGAATGAGCAGTTCTTC; CDR3: CASSLGAANEQFF
J: TRBJ1-1; D: NA; V: TRBV12-3/TRBV12-4; size: NA; length: 12; DNA: TGTGCCAGCGCGACTCGGGACACTGAAGCTTTCTTT; CDR3: CASATRDTEAFF
J: TRBJ2-1; D: TRBD1; V: TRBV24-1; size: medium-sized; length: 15; DNA: TGTGCCACCAGTGACCCTGGGACAGGGGGCAATGAGCAGTTCTTC; CDR3: CATSDPGTGGNEQFF
J: TRBJ2-7; D: TRBD2; V: TRBV20-1; size: NA; length: 16; DNA: TGCAGTGCTAGTGATCAACTAGCGGATGAGGACTACGAGCAGTACTTC; CDR3: CSASDQLADEDYEQYF
J: TRBJ1-1; D: NA; V: TRBV12-5; size: NA; length: 15; DNA: TGTGCTAGTGGCAATAGGGGGGGGCGGAACACTGAAGCTTTCTTT; CDR3: CASGNRGGRNTEAFF
J: TRBJ2-7; D: TRBD2; V: TRBV5-6; size: NA; length: 13; DNA: TGTGCCAGCAGCTTGGCGGGTAGCGGGAGCCAGAACTTC; CDR3: CASSLAGSGSQNF
J: TRBJ2-1; D: NA; V: TRBV7-6; size: many; length: 13; DNA: TGTGCCAGCAGCGGGGGGACTTACAATGAGCAGTTCTTC; CDR3: CASSGGTYNEQFF
J: TRBJ2-2; D: NA; V: TRBV10-1; size: few; length: 12; DNA: TGCGCCAGCAACACGAACACCGGGGAGCTGTTTTTT; CDR3: CASNTNTGELFF
J: TRBJ1-1; D: NA; V: TRBV7-6; size: NA; length: 16; DNA: TGTGCCAGCAGCTTAACTGTGCACACAGGGAACACTGAAGCTTTCTTT; CDR3: CASSLTVHTGNTEAFF
J: TRBJ1-2; D: NA; V: TRBV6-5; size: NA; length: 13; DNA: TGTGCCAGCAAGGGGGGGATGTACTATGGCTACACCTTC; CDR3: CASKGGMYYGYTF
J: TRBJ1-6; D: TRBD1; V: TRBV12-5; size: NA; length: 16; DNA: TGTGCTAGTGGTCCTCGGGACAGTTCGTATAATTCACCCCTCCACTTT; CDR3: CASGPRDSSYNSPLHF
J: TRBJ2-3; D: TRBD2; V: TRBV24-1; size: NA; length: 15; DNA: TGTGCCACCAGTGAGGCGGCGGGGGGCACAGATACGCAGTATTTT; CDR3: CATSEAAGGTDTQYF
J: TRBJ2-1; D: NA; V: TRBV13; size: NA; length: 13; DNA: TGTGCCAGCAGCTTAAGGCCCCAGGGGGAGCAGTTCTTC; CDR3: CASSLRPQGEQFF
J: TRBJ2-1; D: NA; V: TRBV5-1; size: NA; length: 13; DNA: TGCGCCAGCAGCTCATACAGGGTTAGTGAGCAGTTCTTC; CDR3: CASSSYRVSEQFF
J: TRBJ1-1; D: NA; V: TRBV7-6; size: NA; length: 13; DNA: TGTGCCAGCAGCTCCCAGGAGAACACTGAAGCTTTCTTT; CDR3: CASSSQENTEAFF
J: TRBJ2-3; D: TRBD2; V: TRBV5-1; size: NA; length: 14; DNA: TGCGCCAGCAGCTTGGAGAGGGAGGGGGATACGCAGTATTTT; CDR3: CASSLEREGDTQYF
J: TRBJ2-7; D: TRBD2; V: TRBV28; size: NA; length: 15; DNA: TGTGCCAGCAGCCTAGGGACTAGCGGGAGTTACGAGCAGTACTTC; CDR3: CASSLGTSGSYEQYF
J: TRBJ1-3; D: NA; V: TRBV29-1; size: NA; length: 14; DNA: TGCAGCGTTGAAGATCAAAACTCTGGAAACACCATATATTTT; CDR3: CSVEDQNSGNTIYF
J: TRBJ1-4; D: NA; V: TRBV4-1; size: NA; length: 15; DNA: TGCGCCAGCAGCCAAGCCCCCAGGGGCTCTGAAAAACTGTTTTTT; CDR3: CASSQAPRGSEKLFF
J: TRBJ2-4; D: NA; V: TRBV6-5; size: NA; length: 14; DNA: TGTGCCAGCAGCGCCTGGACAGCTGAAAACATTCAGTACTTC; CDR3: CASSAWTAENIQYF
J: TRBJ1-1; D: NA; V: TRBV11-2; size: NA; length: 12; DNA: TGTGCCAGCAGCTTAGATCGCAGGGCAGCTTTCTTT; CDR3: CASSLDRRAAFF